The 16 T cell receptor beta chains in this list originate from one sample, sequenced in a study of shared clonotypes between healthy human individuals. Using immunoSEQ multiplex PCR, the repertoire was profiled, and TCRdb retains in-frame clones only, with some absent. The sample consists of 950,000 to 1,200,000 clones, about 80% of them appearing once. Material: memory CD4+ T cells from PBMCs. Subset defined: CD45RA-negative fraction. The receptors come from a man aged 18 to 29 in good health. Some clones in this sample may be carry-over from other donors' samples.

This clone was observed a single time. The genes are TRBV30 and TRBJ1-4, with no clear D. The length of the CDR3 is 10 residues. Trimming shortened V by 6 bases and J by 4 bases, and 3 bases separated the two germline ends. Germline-derived CDR1 and CDR2 are GTSNPN and SVGIG (reference sequence). The CDR3 spells CACYNEKLFF. CDR3 in DNA: TGTGCCTGCTATAATGAAAAACTGTTTTTT.

This clone has a single count. The chain has TRBV27 and TRBJ1-5, with a tentative D call TRBD1 (5 bases). The germline V gene has CDR1 MNHEY and CDR2 SMNVEV (reference sequence). CDR3 length equals 17 residues. Trimming left V 6 bases short and J 4 bases short, with 22 bases between. The CDR3 is CASSPDVRDVLNQPQHF. The CDR3 bases are TGTGCCAGCAGCCCGGATGTCAGGGATGTTCTTAATCAGCCCCAGCATTTT.

This rearrangement joins TRBV6-5 to TRBJ1-2, with a tentative D call TRBD1 (5 bases). Trimming took 6 bases from V and 7 from J, leaving 15 bases between them. The germline CDR1 and CDR2 sequences are MNHEY and SVGAGI. There are 13 residues in the CDR3. This CDR3 is CASRGTGTVGYTF. CDR3 nucleotides: TGTGCCAGCAGGGGGACCGGGACGGTTGGCTACACCTTC.

V usage is TRBV28 and J usage is TRBJ1-5; 9 nucleotides agree with TRBD1. CDR3 size: 13 residues. V lost 8 bases and J lost 7; bases outside the gene matches: 6. CDR1 MDHEN and CDR2 SYDVKM come from the germline V gene. CDR3 in amino acids: CASSGTGIQPQHF. For the CDR3, the DNA is TGTGCCAGCTCCGGGACAGGGATCCAGCCCCAGCATTTT.

V is TRBV27 and J is TRBJ1-5; TRBD1 might be the D (5 bases). Per germline, CDR1 MNHEY and CDR2 SMNVEV (reference sequence). CDR3 length equals 15 residues. V was trimmed by 2 bases and J by 0 bases, leaving 8 bases between them. As DNA, the CDR3 is TGTGCCAGCAGTTTACCCAGGGATAGCAATCAGCCCCAGCATTTT. Translating gives CASSLPRDSNQPQHF.

As to this clone: Other DNA sequences in the sample encode the same CDR3. This chain uses TRBV18 with TRBJ2-5; D is possibly TRBD1 (6 bases). V lost 3 bases and J 5 bases, leaving 10 bases between the germline ends. Germline V gene lookup returns CDR1 KGHSH and CDR2 LQKENI. The CDR3 has 13 residues. CDR3 protein: CASSPGTKETQYF. DNA of the CDR3: TGTGCCAGCTCACCCGGGACAAAGGAGACCCAGTACTTC.

The rearrangement links TRBV11-2 to TRBJ2-7, with D possibly TRBD2 on 6 matching bases. V gave up 5 bases and J gave up 4 bases, with 18 bases separating them. The CDR3 is 15 amino acids. Looked up from germline, CDR1 is SGHAT and CDR2 is FQNNGV. Here the CDR3 DNA reads TGTGCCAGCAGCCCCCGACAGCATGGGACTTACGAGCAGTACTTC. This sequence encodes CASSPRQHGTYEQYF. Drawing the rest from reference TRBV11-2 and TRBJ2-7, the complete variable domain is EAGVAQSPRYKIIEKRQSVAFWCNPISGHATLYWYQQILGQGPKLLIQFQNNGVVDDSQLPKDRFSAERLKGVDSTLKIQPAKLEDSAVYLCASSPRQHGTYEQYFGPGTRLTVT.

The rearrangement joins TRBV4-3 to TRBJ2-2; D gene ambiguous. The CDR3 extends over 12 amino acids. CDR1 is LGHNA, CDR2 YSLEER, per germline. V gave up 4 bases and J gave up 9 bases, with 9 bases separating them. CDR3 nucleotides: TGCGCCAGCAGCCCACATTCCAGGGAGCTGTTTTTT. It specifies CASSPHSRELFF.

The rearrangement uses TRBV7-3 and TRBJ1-1; TRBD1 matches at 7 bases. The V gene end was trimmed by 6 bases and the J gene end by 6 bases; junction bases not matched to a gene: 10. The CDR3 contains 14 residues. CDR1 and CDR2 (germline): SGHTA, FQGTGA. Here the CDR3 DNA reads TGTGCCAGCAGATCAGGAAGGGGGCGTTCTGAAGCTTTCTTT. Translation: CASRSGRGRSEAFF.

The chain recombines TRBV28 with TRBJ1-5; the D is unclear. The germline gives CDR1 MDHEN, CDR2 SYDVKM. CDR3 length equals 12 residues. The V gene lost 7 bases and the J gene lost 3 bases, with 7 bases spanning the gap. The CDR3 region has the DNA TGTGCCAGCAAGGGAGACAATCAGCCCCAGCATTTT. It encodes CASKGDNQPQHF. The full variable domain, completed using reference TRBV28 and TRBJ1-5, is DVKVTQSSRYLVKRTGEKVFLECVQDMDHENMFWYRQDPGLGLRLIYFSYDVKMKEKGDIPEGYSVSREKKERFSLILESASTNQTSMYLCASKGDNQPQHFGDGTRLSIL.

This rearrangement joins TRBV6-5 to TRBJ1-1; D gene uncertain. This CDR3 spans 15 amino acids. In germline, CDR1 is MNHEY, CDR2 SVGAGI. The ends were cut back, 4 bases at V and 0 bases at J, with 12 bases in the middle. This CDR3 is CASSLTPVLNTEAFF. The CDR3 DNA is TGTGCCAGCAGTTTGACACCGGTGCTGAACACTGAAGCTTTCTTT.

The V call is TRBV28, the J call TRBJ1-3; 7 bases fit TRBD1. The V gene's germline CDR1 is MDHEN and CDR2 SYDVKM. The V and J ends lost 4 bases and 9 bases, in that order; junction bases with no gene match: 3. The CDR3 sequence is 12 residues long. The CDR3 is CASSSQGGTIYF. CDR3 coding DNA: TGTGCCAGCAGTTCGCAGGGGGGCACCATATATTTT.

The rearrangement uses TRBV5-6 and TRBJ2-6; D might be TRBD1 or TRBD2, each matching 5 bases. The CDR3 runs 17 residues. The V gene's germline CDR1 is SGHDT and CDR2 YYEEEE. V dropped 1 base and J dropped 2 bases, with 13 bases sitting between them. As DNA, the CDR3 is TGTGCCAGCAGCTTGTATCGGGGCGATCCTGGGGCCAACGTCCTGACTTTC. Its translation is CASSLYRGDPGANVLTF.

V and J are TRBV2 and TRBJ2-5; no firm D call. The length of the CDR3 is 12 residues. Germline CDR1 and CDR2: SNHLY and FYNNEI. V was shortened by 5 bases and J by 1 base, with 5 bases between the two germline ends. As DNA, the CDR3 is TGTGCCAGCAGTTTATTCCAAGAGACCCAGTACTTC. This sequence encodes CASSLFQETQYF.

This clone was seen once. One end of the junction varies from germline; a read error may be responsible. The CDR3 sequence: CVWRKNPGSGNTIYF. The CDR3 DNA reads TGTGTCTGGAGGAAGAACCCGGGGTCGGGAAACACCATATATTTT. This chain joins TRBV30 and TRBJ1-3; D not resolved. CDR1 is GTSNPN, CDR2 SVGIG, per germline (reference sequence). The CDR3 is 15 residues long. Drawing the rest from reference TRBV30 and TRBJ1-3, the complete variable domain is SQTIHQWPATLVQPVGSPLSLECTVEGTSNPNLYWYRQAAGRGLQLLFYSVGIGQISSEVPQNLSASRPQDRQFILSSKKLLLSDSGFYLCVWRKNPGSGNTIYFGEGSWLTVV.

This clone was detected a few times. V usage is TRBV20-1 and J usage is TRBJ1-1; D uncertain. V shed 0 bases and J shed 6 bases, with 5 bases lying between them. The V gene's germline CDR1 is DFQATT and CDR2 SNEGSKA (reference sequence). The CDR3 sequence is 11 residues long. CDR3 in DNA: TGCAGTGCTAGAGATCGACCTGAAGCTTTCTTT. It encodes CSARDRPEAFF.